This is a list of T cell receptor beta chains from one sample in a study of cytomegalovirus exposure and HLA in healthy donors. TCRdb's table, derived via immunoSEQ multiplex PCR, lists solely in-frame clones and lacks some. This repertoire comprises some 180,000 clones; its ten largest clones make up approximately 6.5%. The sequenced sample was PBMCs. The source is a man younger than 45 in good health and CMV-seronegative. The CDR3 runs from the conserved cysteine through the conserved F or W. D genes are given only for firm matches.

J gene,D gene,CDR3 length,V gene,CDR3 DNA,CDR3 protein
TRBJ2-1,TRBD2,14,TRBV10-1,TGCGCCAGCAGTGAACTAGCGGGAGGGGATGAGCAGTTCTTC,CASSELAGGDEQFF
TRBJ2-7,-,14,TRBV5-1,TGCGCCAGCAGCTTGCCACTAAGCTCCTACGAGCAGTACTTC,CASSLPLSSYEQYF
TRBJ2-1,TRBD2,17,TRBV7-6,TGTGCCAGCAGCCAAGGACTAGCGGGAGGGCCGGGAAATGAGCAGTTCTTC,CASSQGLAGGPGNEQFF
TRBJ1-3,TRBD1,17,TRBV2,TGTGCCAGCAGTGACCCCGGGACAGGGGCCTCTGGAAACACCATATATTTT,CASSDPGTGASGNTIYF
TRBJ1-3,TRBD1,16,TRBV7-2,TGTGCCAGCAGCTTGGACAGGGAGTATTCTGGAAACACCATATATTTT,CASSLDREYSGNTIYF
TRBJ2-3,TRBD2,19,TRBV5-1,TGCGCCAGCAGCTTATTGGGTGGACTAGCGGGGGATACCACAGATACGCAGTATTTT,CASSLLGGLAGDTTDTQYF
TRBJ2-4,TRBD2,15,TRBV11-2,TGTGCCAGCAGCTTACGGGCGGGAGGGGGGAGCATTCAGTACTTC,CASSLRAGGGSIQYF
TRBJ2-7,TRBD1,15,TRBV27,TGTGCCAGCAGTTTATTGGGGACAGGGGATTGGGGGCAGTACTTC,CASSLLGTGDWGQYF
TRBJ1-1,-,14,TRBV18,TGTGCCAGCTCACCGGGACTTGGGAGGACTGAAGCTTTCTTT,CASSPGLGRTEAFF
TRBJ1-6,-,13,TRBV9,TGTGCCAGCAGCGAGAGTATTAGTTCACCCCTCCACTTT,CASSESISSPLHF
TRBJ2-7,-,13,TRBV30,TGTGCCTGGGGTTGGGGGACTCTGGACGAGCAGTACTTC,CAWGWGTLDEQYF
TRBJ2-5,TRBD2,15,TRBV7-9,TGTGCCAGCAGCCCGACTAGCGGGAGAGGTGAGACCCAGTACTTC,CASSPTSGRGETQYF
TRBJ2-7,TRBD1,14,TRBV5-1,TGCGCCAGCAACCAGGGACAGGCCTCCTACGAGCAGTACTTC,CASNQGQASYEQYF
TRBJ1-1,-,13,TRBV7-2,TGCGCCAGCAGCCAACGGGGGATGAGTGAAGCTTTCTTT,CASSQRGMSEAFF
TRBJ1-1,-,15,TRBV5-1,TGCGCCAGCAGCTGGGGGGAAAGGGTCATCACTGAAGCTTTCTTT,CASSWGERVITEAFF
TRBJ1-1,-,13,TRBV5-4,TGTGCCAGCAAATTATCCAGGAACACTGAAGCTTTCTTT,CASKLSRNTEAFF
TRBJ2-7,-,11,TRBV7-9,TGTGCCAGCAGCCTCCTCTACGAGCAGTACTTC,CASSLLYEQYF
TRBJ2-7,TRBD1,14,TRBV6-1,TGTGCCAGCAGTGGGACAGGAATATCCTACGAGCAGTACTTC,CASSGTGISYEQYF
TRBJ1-4,TRBD1,13,TRBV19,TGTGCCAGCCGCAGGGGGTATAATGAAAAACTGTTTTTT,CASRRGYNEKLFF
TRBJ1-4,-,14,TRBV2,TGTGCCAGCAGTGCGAGGGAAGGGAATGAAAAACTGTTTTTT,CASSAREGNEKLFF
TRBJ2-4,-,14,TRBV19,TGTGCCAGTAGTACACCCCTAGGGGCGGACATTCAGTACTTC,CASSTPLGADIQYF
TRBJ2-5,TRBD2,18,TRBV4-2,TGTGCCAGCAGCCAAGATCTGTGGCTAGCGGCACCCGAAGAGACCCAGTACTTC,CASSQDLWLAAPEETQYF
TRBJ2-1,TRBD2,15,TRBV30,TGTGCCTATGACAGTACTAGCGGAGGTTACAATGAGCAGTTCTTC,CAYDSTSGGYNEQFF
TRBJ1-3,-,16,TRBV4-2,TGTGCCAGCAGCGGAAGAGGACAGAGCTCTGGAAACACCATATATTTT,CASSGRGQSSGNTIYF
TRBJ1-1,-,12,TRBV19,TGTGCCAGTAGTCCCTATGGCACTGAAGCTTTCTTT,CASSPYGTEAFF
TRBJ2-3,-,15,TRBV10-2,TGCGCCAGCAGTGATCCCACAGATAGCACAGATACGCAGTATTTT,CASSDPTDSTDTQYF
TRBJ2-3,TRBD1,16,TRBV13,TGTGCCAGCAGCCCGGATACAGGGGCTAGCACAGATACGCAGTATTTT,CASSPDTGASTDTQYF
TRBJ2-1,TRBD1,16,TRBV9,TGTGCCAGCAGCGTAGTCGGGCAGGGGGTCTACAATGAGCAGTTCTTC,CASSVVGQGVYNEQFF
TRBJ2-2,TRBD2,18,TRBV5-1,TGCGCCAGCAGCCTAAGGACTAGCGGGAGCGGAAGCACCGGGGAGCTGTTTTTT,CASSLRTSGSGSTGELFF
TRBJ2-7,TRBD1,17,TRBV4-1,TGCGCCAGCAGCCAGGAGACAGGGGGCGGGAGTCCTACTGGGAAGTACTTC,CASSQETGGGSPTGKYF
TRBJ2-5,TRBD1,13,TRBV5-1,TGCGCCAGCAGCCCGACAGGGGAAGAGACCCAGTACTTC,CASSPTGEETQYF
TRBJ1-2,TRBD1,15,TRBV7-8,TGTGCCAGCAGCATCGCCGGGACAGGGGGCTTGGGCTACACCTTC,CASSIAGTGGLGYTF
TRBJ1-3,-,17,TRBV11-2,TGTGCCAGCAGCTTTACCACCCAGGGTTTCTCTGGAAACACCATATATTTT,CASSFTTQGFSGNTIYF
TRBJ1-5,-,13,TRBV25-1,TGTGCCAGCAGTGCACCAGTAATATGGCCCCAGCATTTT,CASSAPVIWPQHF
TRBJ2-1,-,17,TRBV9,TGTGCCAGCAGCGTAGAACAGGCCATCGTTCTTCACAATGAGCAGTTCTTC,CASSVEQAIVLHNEQFF
TRBJ2-7,TRBD2,16,TRBV5-1,TGCGCCAGCAGCTTGGGTCCGCGCGGGGGGGCCTACGAGCAGTACTTC,CASSLGPRGGAYEQYF
TRBJ2-5,-,15,TRBV5-4,TGTGCCAGCAGCCTAGGACTAGAAAGGGGGGAGACCCAGTACTTC,CASSLGLERGETQYF
TRBJ1-2,-,13,TRBV6-5,TGTGCCAGCAGCTCGGAGCTTAGTTATGGCTACACCTTC,CASSSELSYGYTF
TRBJ2-7,-,14,TRBV30,TGTGCCTGGAGTTATAACAGGGTAACCTACGAGCAGTACTTC,CAWSYNRVTYEQYF
TRBJ2-7,TRBD1,14,TRBV19,TGTGCCAGCACGACAGGGTATGGTAACTACGAGCAGTACTTC,CASTTGYGNYEQYF
TRBJ2-7,-,14,TRBV5-1,TGCGCCAGCAGCCTTGGGGCCCAAGAGAACGAGCAGTACTTC,CASSLGAQENEQYF
TRBJ1-2,-,15,TRBV21-1,TGTGCCAGCAGCAGCGACAGAGAACCTAACTATGGCTACACCTTC,CASSSDREPNYGYTF
TRBJ2-1,-,12,TRBV5-1,TGCGCCAGCAGCTTGCAAGCACTCGAGCAGTTCTTC,CASSLQALEQFF
TRBJ2-1,TRBD2,15,TRBV6-5,TGTGCCAGCAGTTTGGGACTAGCGGGACTCAATGAGCAGTTCTTC,CASSLGLAGLNEQFF
TRBJ2-7,TRBD1,16,TRBV7-9,TGTGCCAGCAGCCCATCAGGACAGGAAGGGGCCTACGAGCAGTACTTC,CASSPSGQEGAYEQYF
TRBJ2-6,TRBD1,17,TRBV27,TGTGCCAGCAGTTTTGTGGGACAGGGAAGCGGGGCCAACGTCCTGACTTTC,CASSFVGQGSGANVLTF
TRBJ2-5,TRBD2,16,TRBV5-1,TGCGCCAGCAGCCCCCAACCCCCTAGCGGACAAGAGACCCAGTACTTC,CASSPQPPSGQETQYF
TRBJ1-6,-,16,TRBV19,TGTGCCAGTACCTCGACGATGGCAGGGTATAATTCACCCCTCCACTTT,CASTSTMAGYNSPLHF
TRBJ1-1,-,13,TRBV5-1,TGCGCCAGCAGCTCACCAGGGGTCTCTGAAGCTTTCTTT,CASSSPGVSEAFF
TRBJ2-1,TRBD1,15,TRBV7-9,TGTGCCAGCAGCTCCTCCAGGACAGGGTTGGATGAGCAGTTCTTC,CASSSSRTGLDEQFF
TRBJ2-1,TRBD1,16,TRBV11-3,TGTGCCAGCAGCTTAAATAGACAGGGGCGATACAATGAGCAGTTCTTC,CASSLNRQGRYNEQFF
TRBJ1-1,-,13,TRBV29-1,TGCAGCGTTGCCCCGGATAGGGGGACTGAAGCTTTCTTT,CSVAPDRGTEAFF
TRBJ1-2,-,13,TRBV7-2,TGTGCCAGCAGCCCGCCTACTAACTATGGCTACACCTTC,CASSPPTNYGYTF
TRBJ2-5,TRBD2,16,TRBV9,TGTGCCAGCAGCGTGCTACTAGCGGGAGGGCCAGAGACCCAGTACTTC,CASSVLLAGGPETQYF